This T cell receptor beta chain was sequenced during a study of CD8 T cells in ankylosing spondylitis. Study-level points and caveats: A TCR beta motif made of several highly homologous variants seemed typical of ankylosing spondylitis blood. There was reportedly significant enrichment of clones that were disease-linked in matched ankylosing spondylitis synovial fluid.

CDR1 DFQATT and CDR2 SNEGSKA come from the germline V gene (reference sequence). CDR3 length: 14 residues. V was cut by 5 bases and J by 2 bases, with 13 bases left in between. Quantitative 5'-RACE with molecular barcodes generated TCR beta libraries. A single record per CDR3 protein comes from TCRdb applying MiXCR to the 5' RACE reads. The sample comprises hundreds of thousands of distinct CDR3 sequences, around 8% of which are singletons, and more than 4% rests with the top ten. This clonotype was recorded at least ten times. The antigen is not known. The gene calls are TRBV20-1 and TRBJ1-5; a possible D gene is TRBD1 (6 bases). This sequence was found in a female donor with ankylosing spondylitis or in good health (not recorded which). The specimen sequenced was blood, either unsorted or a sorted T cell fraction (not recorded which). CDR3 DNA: TGCAGTGCTCGAGGGGGGATAGGCAATCAGCCCCAGCATTTT. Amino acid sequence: CSARGGIGNQPQHF.